This TCR beta chain was profiled in a study of blood T cell repertoires in COVID-19. Across the study: Italy, Spain and the United States were the sources of the convalescent and acute COVID-19 samples.

The table lists this clone with a count of one. TCRdb's table, derived via immunoSEQ multiplex PCR, lists solely in-frame clones and lacks some. The sample lists around 200,000 clones, less than 80% occurring once. J lost 6 bases, V lost 1 base, and 3 bases had no gene match. In germline, CDR1 is SGHTA, CDR2 FQGNSA. The CDR3 is made up of 15 amino acids. The sequencing sample was made of peripheral blood. This clonotype originated in a woman aged 45-65 years with acute or convalescent COVID-19. J is TRBJ1-6 and V is TRBV7-2; 7 bases line up with TRBD1. CDR3 sequence reads: CASSLGAGGNSPLHF. The CDR3 DNA is TGTGCCAGCAGCTTAGGGGCAGGGGGTAATTCACCCCTCCACTTT.